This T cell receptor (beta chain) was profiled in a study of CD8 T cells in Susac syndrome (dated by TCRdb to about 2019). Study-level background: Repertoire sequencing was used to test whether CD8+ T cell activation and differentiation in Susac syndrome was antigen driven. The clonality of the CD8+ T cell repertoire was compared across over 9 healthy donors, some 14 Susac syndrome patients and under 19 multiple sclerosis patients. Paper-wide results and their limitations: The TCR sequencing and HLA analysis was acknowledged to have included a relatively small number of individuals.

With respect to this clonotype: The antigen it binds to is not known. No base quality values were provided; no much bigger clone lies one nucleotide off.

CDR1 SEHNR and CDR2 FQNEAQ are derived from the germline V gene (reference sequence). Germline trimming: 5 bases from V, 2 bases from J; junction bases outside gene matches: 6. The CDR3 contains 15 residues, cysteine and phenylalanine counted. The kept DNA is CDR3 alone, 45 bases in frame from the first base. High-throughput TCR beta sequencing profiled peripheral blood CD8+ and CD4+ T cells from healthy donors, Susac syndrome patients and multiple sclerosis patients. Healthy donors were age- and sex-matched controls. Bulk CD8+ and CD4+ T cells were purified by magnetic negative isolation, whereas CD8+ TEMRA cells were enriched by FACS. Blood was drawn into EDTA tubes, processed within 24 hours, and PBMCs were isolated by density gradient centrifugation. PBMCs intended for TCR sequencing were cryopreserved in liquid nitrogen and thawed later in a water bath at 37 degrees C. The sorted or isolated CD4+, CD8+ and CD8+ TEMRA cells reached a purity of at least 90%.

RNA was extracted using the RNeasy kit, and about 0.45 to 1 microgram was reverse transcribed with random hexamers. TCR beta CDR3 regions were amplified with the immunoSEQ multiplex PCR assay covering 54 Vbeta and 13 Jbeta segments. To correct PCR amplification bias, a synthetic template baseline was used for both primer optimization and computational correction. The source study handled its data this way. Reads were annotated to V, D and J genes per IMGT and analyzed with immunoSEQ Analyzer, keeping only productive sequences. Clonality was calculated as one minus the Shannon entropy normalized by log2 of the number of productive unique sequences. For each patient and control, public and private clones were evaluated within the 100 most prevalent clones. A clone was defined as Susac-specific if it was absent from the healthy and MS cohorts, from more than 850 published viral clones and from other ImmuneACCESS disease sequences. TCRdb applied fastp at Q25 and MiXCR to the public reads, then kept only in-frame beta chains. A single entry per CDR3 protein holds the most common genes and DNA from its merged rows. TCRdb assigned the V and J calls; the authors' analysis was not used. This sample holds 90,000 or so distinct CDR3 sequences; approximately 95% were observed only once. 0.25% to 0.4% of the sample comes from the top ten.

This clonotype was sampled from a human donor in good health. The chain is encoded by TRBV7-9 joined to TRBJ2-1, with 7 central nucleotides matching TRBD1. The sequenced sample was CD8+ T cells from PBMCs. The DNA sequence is TGTGCCAGCAGCCACCGGGACAGACCCTACAATGAGCAGTTCTTC. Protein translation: CASSHRDRPYNEQFF.